This T cell receptor (beta chain) originates from a study of blood T cell repertoires in COVID-19. Study as a whole: Specimens from acute and convalescent COVID-19 originated in the United States, Italy and Spain. The cDNA or gDNA used as material had been derived from T cells, B-cell-depleted T cells, or PBMCs.

This CDR3 is 17 amino acids long. V was clipped by 12 bases and J by 2 bases, with 27 bases between them. From germline, CDR1 is KGHDR and CDR2 SFDVKD. This clone was observed once. In the original analysis: Nucleated cell number was recorded as an estimate derived from reference gene primer amplification. This table comes from immunoSEQ multiplex PCR, and its TCRdb copy is limited to in-frame clones, with some not included. V, J and clone size reflect that table, while D and trimming were determined from the DNA. The sample records around 160,000 clones, 80% to 90% being singletons. The origin of this receptor is an older woman with COVID-19, enrolled during active disease. Sample: peripheral blood. V gene TRBV24-1 combines with J gene TRBJ1-2, with a possible D match to TRBD1 (6 bases). In DNA, the CDR3 is TGTGCCGCGAGCGGCCCAGGGGATTTATTTTCGAACTATGGCTACACCTTC. It specifies CAASGPGDLFSNYGYTF.